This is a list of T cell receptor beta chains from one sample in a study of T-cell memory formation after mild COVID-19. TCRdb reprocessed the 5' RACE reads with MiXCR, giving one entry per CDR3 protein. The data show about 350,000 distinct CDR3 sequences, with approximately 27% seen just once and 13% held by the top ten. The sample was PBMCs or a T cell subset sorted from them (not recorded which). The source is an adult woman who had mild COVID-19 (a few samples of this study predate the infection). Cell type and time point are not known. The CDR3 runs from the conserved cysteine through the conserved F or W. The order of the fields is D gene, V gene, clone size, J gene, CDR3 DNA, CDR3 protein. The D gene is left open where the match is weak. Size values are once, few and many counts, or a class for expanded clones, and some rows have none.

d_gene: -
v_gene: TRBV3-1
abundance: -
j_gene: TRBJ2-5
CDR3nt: TGTGCCAGCAGCCACCGGACGTGGGTTACGCAAGAGACCCAGTACTTC
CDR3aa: CASSHRTWVTQETQYF

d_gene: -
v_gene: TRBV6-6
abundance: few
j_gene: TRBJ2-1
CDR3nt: TGTGCCAGCAGTACGGGCAGGTACAATGAGCAGTTCTTC
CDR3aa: CASSTGRYNEQFF

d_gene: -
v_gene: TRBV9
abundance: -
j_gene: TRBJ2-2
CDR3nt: TGTGCCAGCAGCGTAGTCAGGGGGGAGCTGTTTTTT
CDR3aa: CASSVVRGELFF

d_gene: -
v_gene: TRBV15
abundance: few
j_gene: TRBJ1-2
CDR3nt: TGTGCCACCAGCAGAGATCCAGGGCAACACGCAGTGGGCTACACCTTC
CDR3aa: CATSRDPGQHAVGYTF

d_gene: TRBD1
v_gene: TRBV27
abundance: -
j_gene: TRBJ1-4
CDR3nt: TGTGCCAGCAGTTTATCCCAGGGGGCACGCGAAAAACTGTTTTTT
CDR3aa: CASSLSQGAREKLFF

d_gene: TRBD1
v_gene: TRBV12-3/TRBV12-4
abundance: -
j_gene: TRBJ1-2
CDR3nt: TGTGCCAGCAGGACAGGGGCTAACTATGGCTACACCTTC
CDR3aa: CASRTGANYGYTF

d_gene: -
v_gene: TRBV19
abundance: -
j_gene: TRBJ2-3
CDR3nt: TGTGCCAGTAGTTCGCGGTTCACAGATACGCAGTATTTT
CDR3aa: CASSSRFTDTQYF

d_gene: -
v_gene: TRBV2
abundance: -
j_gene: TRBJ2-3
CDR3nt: TGTGCCAGCAGTGATCGGGCAGAAACAGATACGCAGTATTTT
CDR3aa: CASSDRAETDTQYF

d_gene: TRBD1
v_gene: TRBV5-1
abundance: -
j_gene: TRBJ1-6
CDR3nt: TGCGCCAGCAGCCCCGGGACAGGGGATAATTCACCCCTCCACTTT
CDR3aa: CASSPGTGDNSPLHF

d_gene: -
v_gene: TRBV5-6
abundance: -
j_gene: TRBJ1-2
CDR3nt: TGTGCCAGCAGCTTGGGTTCGGCAGGGGACTATGGCTACACCTTC
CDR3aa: CASSLGSAGDYGYTF

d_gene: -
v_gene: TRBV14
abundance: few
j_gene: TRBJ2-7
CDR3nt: TGTGCCAGCAGCCGACGGACAAACTACGAGCAGTACTTC
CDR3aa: CASSRRTNYEQYF

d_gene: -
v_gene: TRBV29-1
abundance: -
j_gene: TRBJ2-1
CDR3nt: TGCAGCGCCTCGGGCAGGGGCGCTTCTGATAATGAGCAGTTCTTC
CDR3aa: CSASGRGASDNEQFF

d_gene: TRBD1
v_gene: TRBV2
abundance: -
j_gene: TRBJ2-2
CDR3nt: TGTGCCAGCAGTGAAGCGCTGGGGGACAGCTCGAACACCGGGGAGCTGTTTTTT
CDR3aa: CASSEALGDSSNTGELFF

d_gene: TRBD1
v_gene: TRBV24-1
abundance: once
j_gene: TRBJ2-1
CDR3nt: TGTGCCACCAGTGATCCCCCGGGACAGGGCAGGAATGAGCAGTTCTTC
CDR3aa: CATSDPPGQGRNEQFF

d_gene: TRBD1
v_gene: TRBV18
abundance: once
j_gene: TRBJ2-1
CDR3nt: TGTGCCAGCTCATACAATATTGGGACAGGGGGATTTGGAAATGAGCAGTTCTTC
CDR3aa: CASSYNIGTGGFGNEQFF

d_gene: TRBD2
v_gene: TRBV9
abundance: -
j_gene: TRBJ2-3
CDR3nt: TGTGCCAGCAGCCACTCTTTGGCGCGGGGGGATTCAGATACGCAGTATTTT
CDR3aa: CASSHSLARGDSDTQYF

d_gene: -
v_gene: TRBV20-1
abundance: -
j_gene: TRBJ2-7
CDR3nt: TGCAGTGCCGCGAGAGCGGGCTGGGACTCCTACGAGCAGTACTTC
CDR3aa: CSAARAGWDSYEQYF

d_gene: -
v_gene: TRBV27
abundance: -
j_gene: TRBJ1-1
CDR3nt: TGTGCCAGCAGGTTTGTAGGTGGCACTGAAGCTTTCTTT
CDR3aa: CASRFVGGTEAFF

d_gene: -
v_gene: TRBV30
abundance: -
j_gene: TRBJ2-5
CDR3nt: TGTGCCTGGAGGAGGGGGCGGGGGAGCCAAGAGACCCAGTACTTC
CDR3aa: CAWRRGRGSQETQYF

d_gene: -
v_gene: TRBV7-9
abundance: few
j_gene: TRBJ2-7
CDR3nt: TGTGCCAGCAGCTTTGGTCGGGCCACTTACGAGCAGTACTTC
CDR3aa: CASSFGRATYEQYF

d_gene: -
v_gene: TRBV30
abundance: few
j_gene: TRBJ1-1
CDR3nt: TGTGCCTGGAGTGGGGGACTGTTGAACACTGAAGCTTTCTTT
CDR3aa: CAWSGGLLNTEAFF

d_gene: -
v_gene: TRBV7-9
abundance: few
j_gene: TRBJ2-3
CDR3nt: TGTGCCAGCAGCTCGGCCACCCGTAGCCCAGATACGCAGTATTTT
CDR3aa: CASSSATRSPDTQYF

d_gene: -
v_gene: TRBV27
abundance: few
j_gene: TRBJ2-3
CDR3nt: TGTGCCAGCGGACAGACAGAGCCGACCACAGATACGCAGTATTTT
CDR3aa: CASGQTEPTTDTQYF

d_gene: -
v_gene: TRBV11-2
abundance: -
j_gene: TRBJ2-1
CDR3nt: TGTGCCAGCAGCTTCGGTTCCCGCAATGAGCAGTTCTTC
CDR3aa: CASSFGSRNEQFF

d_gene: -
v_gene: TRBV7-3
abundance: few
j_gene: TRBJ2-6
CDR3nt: TGCGCCAGCAGCCCACCCGGGGCCAACGTCCTGACTTTC
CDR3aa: CASSPPGANVLTF

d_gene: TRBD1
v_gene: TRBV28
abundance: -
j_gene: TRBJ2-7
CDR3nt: TGTGCCAGCAGTGGCCGGGACAGGGGGTCCCTGTACGAGCAGTACTTC
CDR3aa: CASSGRDRGSLYEQYF

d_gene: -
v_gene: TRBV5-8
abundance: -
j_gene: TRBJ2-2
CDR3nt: TGTGCCAGCAGCTTACGAAAAGGGGGCACCGGGGAGCTGTTTTTT
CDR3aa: CASSLRKGGTGELFF

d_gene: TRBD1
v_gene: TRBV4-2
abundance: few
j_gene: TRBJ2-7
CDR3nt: TGTGCCAGCAGCCGGGACAGGGAAAACGAGCAGTACTTC
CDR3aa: CASSRDRENEQYF

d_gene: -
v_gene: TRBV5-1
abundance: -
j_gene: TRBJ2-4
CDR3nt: TGCGCCAGCAGCTTGGGGTCGGGCGGACGAGCCAAAAACATTCAGTACTTC
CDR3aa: CASSLGSGGRAKNIQYF

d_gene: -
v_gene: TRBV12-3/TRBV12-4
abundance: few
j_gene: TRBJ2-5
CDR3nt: TGTGCCAGCAGTACCTCCCGGGAGACTCAAGAGACCCAGTACTTC
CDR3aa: CASSTSRETQETQYF

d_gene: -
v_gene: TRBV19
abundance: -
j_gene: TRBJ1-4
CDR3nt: TGTGCCAGTAGTATAGGAGGGGCAACTAATGAAAAACTGTTTTTT
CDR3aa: CASSIGGATNEKLFF

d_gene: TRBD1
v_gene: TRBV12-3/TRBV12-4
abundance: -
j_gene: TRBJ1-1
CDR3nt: TGTGCCAGCAGTTTTCGGCAGGGGGCTGGGAACACTGAAGCTTTCTTT
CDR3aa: CASSFRQGAGNTEAFF

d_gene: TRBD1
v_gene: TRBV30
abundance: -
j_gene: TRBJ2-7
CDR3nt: TGTGCCTGGATCCCGGGACAGAGTACGGGGGAGCAGTACTTC
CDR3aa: CAWIPGQSTGEQYF

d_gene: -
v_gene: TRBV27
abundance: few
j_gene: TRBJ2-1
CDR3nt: TGTGCCAGCAGTATGCGAGTCCTCTCCTACAATGAGCAGTTCTTC
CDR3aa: CASSMRVLSYNEQFF

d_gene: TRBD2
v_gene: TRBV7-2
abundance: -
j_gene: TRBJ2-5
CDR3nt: TGTGCCAGCAGTTACCCGCGAGGACTAGCAAAAGAGACCCAGTACTTC
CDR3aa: CASSYPRGLAKETQYF

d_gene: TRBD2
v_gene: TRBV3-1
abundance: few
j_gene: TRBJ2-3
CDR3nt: TGTGCCAGCAGCCAAGAGGGGCTAGCGGGAGGCGGCACAGATACGCAGTATTTT
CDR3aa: CASSQEGLAGGGTDTQYF

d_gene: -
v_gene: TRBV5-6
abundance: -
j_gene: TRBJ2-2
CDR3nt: TGTGCCAGCACCCCGACGGCGAACACCGGGGAGCTGTTTTTT
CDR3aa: CASTPTANTGELFF

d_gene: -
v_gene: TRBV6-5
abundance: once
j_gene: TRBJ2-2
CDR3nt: TGTGCCAGCAATGGGTATACCGGGGAGCTGTTTTTT
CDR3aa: CASNGYTGELFF

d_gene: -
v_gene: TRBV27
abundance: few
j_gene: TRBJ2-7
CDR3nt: TGTGCCAGCAGTTTATCTCGGGTTTACGAGCAGTACTTC
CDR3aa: CASSLSRVYEQYF

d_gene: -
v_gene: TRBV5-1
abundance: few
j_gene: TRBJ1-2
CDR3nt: TGCGCCAGCAGCTTGGGGGGCTCCGGCTATGGCTACACCTTC
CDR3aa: CASSLGGSGYGYTF

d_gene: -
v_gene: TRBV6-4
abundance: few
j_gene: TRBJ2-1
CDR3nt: TGTGCCAGCAGTGACCAGGGCGGGACAGCGTACAATGAGCAGTTCTTC
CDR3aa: CASSDQGGTAYNEQFF

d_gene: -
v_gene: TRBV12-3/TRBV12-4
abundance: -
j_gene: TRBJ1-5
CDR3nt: TGTGCCAGCACTTCCCAAGACAGTCCCAATCAGCCCCAGCATTTT
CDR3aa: CASTSQDSPNQPQHF

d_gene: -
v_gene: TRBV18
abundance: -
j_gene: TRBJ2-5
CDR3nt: TGTGCCAGCTCACGATCTCTAGCGCAAGAGACCCAGTACTTC
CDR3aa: CASSRSLAQETQYF

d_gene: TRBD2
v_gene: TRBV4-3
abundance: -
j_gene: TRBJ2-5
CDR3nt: TGCGCCAGCAGCCGCTTCGAGCGGGAGCCAGAGACCCAGTACTTC
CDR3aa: CASSRFEREPETQYF

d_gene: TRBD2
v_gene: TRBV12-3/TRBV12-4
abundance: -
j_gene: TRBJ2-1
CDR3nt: TGTGCCAGCAGTTTTGGACTAGCGGGTAACAATGAGCAGTTCTTC
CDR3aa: CASSFGLAGNNEQFF

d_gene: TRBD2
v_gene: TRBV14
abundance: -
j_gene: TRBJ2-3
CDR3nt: TGTGCCAGCAGCCGAGCGGGATACGGCACAGATACGCAGTATTTT
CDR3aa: CASSRAGYGTDTQYF

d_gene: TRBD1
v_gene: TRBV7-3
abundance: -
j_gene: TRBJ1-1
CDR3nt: TGTGCCAGCAGCTTATTGGCAGGGGGCCCGTACACTGAAGCTTTCTTT
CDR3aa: CASSLLAGGPYTEAFF

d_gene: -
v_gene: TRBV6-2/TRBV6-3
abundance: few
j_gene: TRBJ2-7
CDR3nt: TGTGCCAGCAGACCGACAGCTGGAGGCTACGAGCAGTACTTC
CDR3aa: CASRPTAGGYEQYF

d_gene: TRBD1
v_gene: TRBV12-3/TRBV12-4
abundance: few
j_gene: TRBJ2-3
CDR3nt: TGTGCCAGCTTACCTTCGACAGGGATCACGCAGTATTTT
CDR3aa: CASLPSTGITQYF

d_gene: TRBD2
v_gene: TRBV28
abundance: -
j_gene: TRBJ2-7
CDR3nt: TGTGCCAGCAGTTTAGCCGTCCCCGGGACTACCTCCTACGAGCAGTACTTC
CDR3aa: CASSLAVPGTTSYEQYF

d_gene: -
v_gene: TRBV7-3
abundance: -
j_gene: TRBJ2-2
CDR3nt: TGTGCCAGCAGCGGGGACACGTACACCGGGGAGCTGTTTTTT
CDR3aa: CASSGDTYTGELFF

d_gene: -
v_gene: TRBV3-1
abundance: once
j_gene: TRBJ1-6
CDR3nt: TGTGCCAGCTGCCCACGTGCGGCGGGCTCCCTCCACTTT
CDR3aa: CASCPRAAGSLHF

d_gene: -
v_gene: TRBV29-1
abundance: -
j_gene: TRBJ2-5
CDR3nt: TGCAGCGTTGAAGATCGGGGGGCAATTGAGGTCGGAGAGACCCAGTACTTC
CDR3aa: CSVEDRGAIEVGETQYF

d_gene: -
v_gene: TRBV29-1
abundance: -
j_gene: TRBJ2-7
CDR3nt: TGCAGCGCCATTCATCCCGACTCCTACGAGCAGTACTTC
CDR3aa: CSAIHPDSYEQYF